What follows is one T cell receptor beta chain and its context. Its antigen is unidentified. This entry comes from a study of CD8 T cells in ankylosing spondylitis. Libraries for TCR beta were made by quantitative 5'-RACE with molecular barcodes. From the 5' RACE reads, TCRdb called clonotypes with MiXCR, one entry per CDR3 protein. The sample has approximately 400,000 distinct CDR3 sequences, 26% seen once; the top ten hold about 0.89%. Findings of the study overall: CD8+ disease-linked clones were present at relatively low frequencies in blood. In reactive arthritis synovial fluid and blood, some motif variants had been reported before. According to the report, clones linked to the disease were significantly enriched in matched synovial fluid samples taken from ankylosing spondylitis patients. There was a TCR beta motif, made of roughly eight highly homologous variants, that appeared characteristic of ankylosing spondylitis blood.

This CDR3 has 12 amino acids. The V gene's germline CDR1 is SQVTM and CDR2 ANQGSEA. The V gene end was trimmed by 5 bases and the J gene end by 6 bases; junction bases not matched to a gene: 5. The material sequenced was blood, either unsorted or a sorted T cell fraction (not recorded which). The V gene is TRBV29-1, the J gene TRBJ2-3, with 7 bases identical to TRBD2. The sequence derives from a male donor with ankylosing spondylitis. CDR3 in amino acids: CSVWEGSDTQYF. CDR3 coding DNA: TGCAGCGTTTGGGAGGGGTCCGATACGCAGTATTTT.